Described below is a single T cell receptor (beta chain) sequence and its context. The target antigen is unknown. This entry comes from a study of shared clonotypes between healthy human individuals. The study's findings and limits: Incompleteness in sorted-subset sequencing, despite large depth, was shown by rarefaction.

The germline V gene has CDR1 SNHLY and CDR2 FYNNEI. V lost 0 bases, J lost 0 bases, and 9 bases lay in between. CDR3 length: 16 amino acids. The authors split each subset's genomic DNA evenly across several immunoSEQ plates. Here immunoSEQ multiplex PCR was the method, and the copy in TCRdb shows in-frame clones only, minus some. The table includes millions of clones, 85% to 95% detected once. The material sequenced was naive CD4+ T cells sorted from blood. Subset in this sample: CD45RA+ positively selected. The TCR comes from a man aged 18-30 years in good health. The V and J genes are TRBV2 and TRBJ1-5, with a tentative D call TRBD1 (5 bases). In DNA form, the CDR3 reads TGTGCCAGCAGTGAAGCGGTCAGGGCTAGCAATCAGCCCCAGCATTTT. This translates into CASSEAVRASNQPQHF.